This TCR beta chain is drawn from a study of T cell repertoires in cytomegalovirus infection. On the study more broadly: It was the public TCR beta signatures that indicated both CMV infection and matching HLA type. Findings of the study overall: The ex vivo response showed dominance by HLA-C-restricted CMV-specific TCR beta clonotypes.

TCRdb re-called the reads with MiXCR, one entry per CDR3 protein. This table has about 570,000 distinct CDR3 sequences, approximately 40% appearing once. Worth noting for this clonotype: The antigen is not known.

V lost 11 bases to trimming and J lost 5 bases, with 12 bases between them. Germline-derived CDR1 and CDR2 are MDHEN and SYDVKM. The CDR3 consists of 11 residues. The sample here was cultured PBMCs, taken from culture after CMV antigen stimulation. The receptor was isolated from a human donor in good health (CMV status not recorded). Some clones in this sample may be carry-over from other donors' samples. The V call is TRBV28, the J call TRBJ2-5, with D possibly matching TRBD2 (5 bases). CDR3 coding DNA: TGTGCCTCGGTAAAGCGGGAGACCCAGTACTTC. Amino acids: CASVKRETQYF. Full variable domain (missing parts from reference TRBV28 and TRBJ2-5): DVKVTQSSRYLVKRTGEKVFLECVQDMDHENMFWYRQDPGLGLRLIYFSYDVKMKEKGDIPEGYSVSREKKERFSLILESASTNQTSMYLCASVKRETQYFGPGTRLLVL.